These 23 T cell receptor beta chains share one sample of origin, sequenced in a study of PD-1 blockade in classical Hodgkin lymphoma. Clones were sequenced by immunoSEQ multiplex PCR, and TCRdb holds only the in-frame ones, with some missing. The sample comprises about 3,000 clones, 80% of which are singletons, and 15% to 20% rests with the top ten. Time point specified: newly diagnosed, previously untreated cHL patient sample. Magnetic negative selection of thawed PBMCs yielded the CD8+ T cells. Sequencing was carried out using CD8+ T cells from blood. The source is a human donor with classical Hodgkin lymphoma.

The genes are TRBV4-3 and TRBJ2-1, with 7 nucleotides matching TRBD2. This CDR3 spans 15 amino acids. The V segment lost 6 bases and the J segment 1 base; nucleotides outside the gene matches: 6. The V gene's germline CDR1 is LGHNA and CDR2 YSLEER. In nucleotides, the CDR3 is TGCGCCAGCAGTTTAGCGGGTGCTTCCTACAATGAGCAGTTCTTC. Protein: CASSLAGASYNEQFF.

The chain is built from TRBV7-9 and TRBJ1-1; 7 nucleotides match TRBD1. V shed 2 bases and J 5 bases; nucleotides not matched to a gene: 2. Germline V gene data show CDR1 as SEHNR and CDR2 as FQNEAQ (reference sequence). This CDR3 is 13 amino acids long. The CDR3, as DNA: TGTGCCAGCAGCTTACCAGGGGGGACTGAAGCTTTCTTT. Its protein product is CASSLPGGTEAFF.

The sample holds one count of this clone. The chain has TRBV7-9 and TRBJ2-2, with 9 bases matching TRBD1. CDR3 length: 14 residues. Germline CDR1 is SEHNR and CDR2 is FQNEAQ (reference sequence). Trimming took 6 bases from V and 7 from J; bases not matched to a gene: 6. The CDR3 DNA follows: TGTGCCAGCAGTCCGGGACAGGGTAACGGGGAGCTGTTTTTT. Translated: CASSPGQGNGELFF.

This sequence joins TRBV4-1 and TRBJ2-5; no clear D. V was shortened by 0 bases and J by 5 bases, with 7 bases between the two germline ends. Germline V gene sequence: CDR1 MGHRA, CDR2 YSYEKL. The CDR3 totals 13 residues. The CDR3 here is CASSQEPRETQYF. The CDR3 coding sequence is TGCGCCAGCAGCCAAGAGCCCCGGGAGACCCAGTACTTC.

This chain links TRBV5-1 with TRBJ2-1; possible D gene TRBD2, 12 bases. The CDR3 loop spans 20 amino acids. The germline V gene has CDR1 SGHRS and CDR2 YFSETQ. Deletions cut 3 bases from V and 9 bases from J, with 34 bases between. CDR3 sequence reads: CASSSPGQGVLAGGPLEQFF. The CDR3 nucleotides are TGCGCCAGCAGCTCCCCGGGACAGGGGGTGCTAGCGGGAGGGCCTCTTGAGCAGTTCTTC.

This clone has a single count. This sequence joins TRBV25-1 and TRBJ1-1, with a tentative D call TRBD1 (5 bases). The V and J ends lost 7 bases and 8 bases respectively, with 11 bases between them. Germline assignment: CDR1 MGHDK and CDR2 SYGVNS. This CDR3 is 11 amino acids long. The DNA of the CDR3 is TGTGCCAGCATCCTGGGGGGGGAAGCTTTCTTT. It encodes CASILGGEAFF.

This chain joins TRBV4-3 and TRBJ2-3; D is unresolved. The length of the CDR3 is 14 residues. V was trimmed by 5 bases and J by 4 bases, leaving 13 bases between them. In germline, CDR1 is LGHNA, CDR2 YSLEER. CDR3 nucleotides: TGCGCCAGCAGCTCCTCCGTGGCATCAGATACGCAGTATTTT. Translating it yields CASSSSVASDTQYF.

This clone rates as large. This chain connects TRBV19 to TRBJ1-5; 10 nucleotides align to TRBD1. The germline CDR1 and CDR2 sequences are LNHDA and SQIVND (reference sequence). CDR3 length equals 15 residues. Unmatched junction bases numbered 6, after V lost 6 bases and J lost 4 bases. DNA of the CDR3: TGTGCCAGTAGCCAACCGGGACAGGGGAATCAGCCCCAGCATTTT. Amino acids: CASSQPGQGNQPQHF.

The V and J genes are TRBV10-1 and TRBJ1-5; D is possibly TRBD1 (6 bases). This CDR3 region has 16 residues. V lost 0 bases and J lost 5, with 14 bases in between. The germline gives CDR1 WNHNN, CDR2 SYGVQD (reference sequence). The DNA for the CDR3 is TGCGCCAGCAGTGAGTCGAGTGGGGACAACTATCAGCCCCAGCATTTT. This codes for CASSESSGDNYQPQHF.

There are a few counts of this clone. This sequence joins TRBV27 and TRBJ2-2; tentatively, D is TRBD1 (6 bases). Trimming shortened V by 4 bases and J by 6 bases, and 15 bases separated the two germline ends. CDR1 and CDR2 from the germline V gene are MNHEY and SMNVEV (reference sequence). The CDR3 consists of 15 residues. As DNA, the CDR3 is TGTGCCAGCAGTTCCACAGGGAATTCTGCCGGGGAGCTGTTTTTT. Translating it yields CASSSTGNSAGELFF.

CDR3 nucleotide sequence: TGTGCCAGCAGCTTAAGGACGGCCAACTATGGCTACACCTTC. Translated, it gives CASSLRTANYGYTF. The V call is TRBV28, the J call TRBJ1-2; no clear D gene. The CDR3 has 14 amino acids. V lost 6 bases, J lost 2 bases, and 13 bases lay in between. CDR1 and CDR2 (germline): MDHEN, SYDVKM.

The chain has TRBV5-5 and TRBJ2-7; 9 nucleotides agree with TRBD1. With V trimmed by 2 bases and J by 3 bases, 3 bases remained unmatched. There are 14 residues in the CDR3. Per the germline V gene, CDR1 is SGHKS and CDR2 is YYEKEE (reference sequence). DNA of the CDR3: TGTGCCAGCAGCTTCGGGACAGGGAGCTACGAGCAGTACTTC. The encoded protein is CASSFGTGSYEQYF.

The chain uses TRBV19 and TRBJ2-7, with a possible D match to TRBD2 (6 bases). Looked up from germline, CDR1 is LNHDA and CDR2 is SQIVND (reference sequence). The CDR3 consists of 13 residues. V was pared by 5 bases and J by 3 bases, with 11 bases between. The CDR3 sequence is CASSLAGGYEQYF. CDR3 nucleotides: TGTGCCAGTAGTTTGGCCGGGGGCTACGAGCAGTACTTC.

The gene calls are TRBV28 and TRBJ2-1, with 12 positions matching TRBD2. V trimming: 3 bases; J trimming: 7 bases; junction bases outside the gene matches: 7. This CDR3 region has 16 residues. CDR1 and CDR2 (germline): MDHEN, SYDVKM. The CDR3 region is CASSFSGTSGLNEQFF. Here the CDR3 DNA reads TGTGCCAGCAGTTTCTCCGGGACTAGCGGGTTGAATGAGCAGTTCTTC.

CDR3 loop: CASRISGEAFF. CDR3 sequence (DNA): TGTGCCAGCAGAATATCAGGGGAGGCTTTCTTT. The V call is TRBV5-4, the J call TRBJ1-1; D might be TRBD1 (6 bases). CDR3 length: 11 amino acids. V lost 5 bases and J lost 11, with 13 bases in between. Germline V gene lookup returns CDR1 SGHNT and CDR2 YYREEE (reference sequence). The full variable domain, rest sourced from reference TRBV5-4 and TRBJ1-1, is ETGVTQSPTHLIKTRGQQVTLRCSSQSGHNTVSWYQQALGQGPQFIFQYYREEENGRGNFPPRFSGLQFPNYSSELNVNALELDDSALYLCASRISGEAFFGQGTRLTVV.

The chain recombines TRBV6-1 with TRBJ1-5; TRBD1 is a possible D gene (5 bases). This CDR3 has 15 residues. Germline V gives CDR1 MNHNS, CDR2 SASEGT. Trimming left V 1 base short and J 0 bases short, with 7 bases between. The CDR3 DNA follows: TGTGCCAGCAGTGAAGGGGACCTTAGCAATCAGCCCCAGCATTTT. Its translation is CASSEGDLSNQPQHF.

This chain's CDR3 is CASSQDTGADSPLHF. The CDR3 DNA reads TGCGCCAGCAGCCAAGATACAGGAGCGGATTCACCCCTCCACTTT. This sequence joins TRBV4-3 and TRBJ1-6; the D gene is possibly TRBD1 (5 bases). V was cut by 0 bases and J by 8 bases, with 11 bases left in between. In germline, CDR1 is LGHNA, CDR2 YSLEER. The CDR3 is 15 residues long.

The chain carries TRBV19 and TRBJ1-2; 7 bases map to TRBD1. This CDR3 region has 12 residues. Germline V gene sequence: CDR1 LNHDA, CDR2 SQIVND (reference sequence). V shed 6 bases and J 7 bases; nucleotides not matched to a gene: 5. DNA of the CDR3: TGTGCCAGTAGCCCAACAGGGGTTGGCTACACCTTC. Translation: CASSPTGVGYTF.

This clone has only a few counts. This sequence joins TRBV30 and TRBJ1-2, with 7 positions matching TRBD1. Germline V lookup: CDR1 GTSNPN, CDR2 SVGIG (reference sequence). The CDR3 has 14 amino acids. With 3 bases clipped from V and 4 bases from J, the junction kept 8 bases outside the gene matches. The CDR3 reads CAWRAIGTVYGYTF. The CDR3 DNA is TGTGCCTGGAGGGCTATCGGGACAGTCTATGGCTACACCTTC.

The chain has TRBV5-4 and TRBJ2-1, with D tentatively TRBD1 or TRBD2 (5 bases each). There are 15 residues in the CDR3. Germline V lookup: CDR1 SGHNT, CDR2 YYREEE (reference sequence). Trimming took 3 bases from V and 6 from J, leaving 16 bases between them. For the CDR3, the DNA is TGTGCCAGCAGCTGGGGGAATCCAGCGCGCAATGAGCAGTTCTTC. It yields the protein CASSWGNPARNEQFF.

This chain joins TRBV11-2 and TRBJ1-2, with TRBD1 matching 9 bases. The V segment lost 5 bases and the J segment 4 bases; nucleotides outside the gene matches: 8. This CDR3 has 15 residues. The germline CDR1 and CDR2 sequences are SGHAT and FQNNGV. The CDR3 loop reads CASSVWDRDSYGYTF. The CDR3 DNA follows: TGTGCCAGCAGCGTTTGGGACAGGGATTCCTATGGCTACACCTTC.

This chain links TRBV7-9 with TRBJ1-2, with D unresolved. Germline CDR1 is SEHNR and CDR2 is FQNEAQ (reference sequence). The CDR3 consists of 15 residues. The V end lost 5 bases, the J end lost 3 bases, and 16 bases lay between the germline ends. CDR3 sequence (DNA): TGTGCCAGCAGCCCCCCCGGCCCCTCCTACTATGGCTACACCTTC. It specifies CASSPPGPSYYGYTF.

The V gene is TRBV15, the J gene TRBJ2-5; D is unclear. The germline V gene has CDR1 LNHNV and CDR2 YYDKDF (reference sequence). The V gene lost 0 bases and the J gene lost 1 base, with 12 bases spanning the gap. The CDR3 is 16 residues long. DNA for the CDR3: TGTGCCACCAGCAGAGAAAAGTGGGGTTCCCAAGAGACCCAGTACTTC. The encoded protein is CATSREKWGSQETQYF. Filled out from reference TRBV15 and TRBJ2-5, the complete variable domain reads DAMVIQNPRYQVTQFGKPVTLSCSQTLNHNVMYWYQQKSSQAPKLLFHYYDKDFNNEADTPDNFQSRRPNTSFCFLDIRSPGLGDTAMYLCATSREKWGSQETQYFGPGTRLLVL.